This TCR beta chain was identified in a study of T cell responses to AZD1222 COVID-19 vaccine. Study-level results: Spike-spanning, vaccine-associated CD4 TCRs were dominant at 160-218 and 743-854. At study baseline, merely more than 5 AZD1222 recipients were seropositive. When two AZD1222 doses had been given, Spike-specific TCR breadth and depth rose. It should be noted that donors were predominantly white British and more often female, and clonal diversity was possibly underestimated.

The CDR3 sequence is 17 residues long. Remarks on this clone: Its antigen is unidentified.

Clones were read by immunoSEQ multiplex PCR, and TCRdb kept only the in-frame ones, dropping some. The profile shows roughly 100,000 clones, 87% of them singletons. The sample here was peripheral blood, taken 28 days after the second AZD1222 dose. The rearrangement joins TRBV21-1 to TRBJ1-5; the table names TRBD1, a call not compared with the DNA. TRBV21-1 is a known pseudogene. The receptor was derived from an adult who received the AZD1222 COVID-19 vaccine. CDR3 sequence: CASSIRTGTNSNQPQHF. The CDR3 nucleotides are TGTGCCAGCAGCATCAGGACAGGGACTAATAGCAATCAGCCCCAGCATTTT.